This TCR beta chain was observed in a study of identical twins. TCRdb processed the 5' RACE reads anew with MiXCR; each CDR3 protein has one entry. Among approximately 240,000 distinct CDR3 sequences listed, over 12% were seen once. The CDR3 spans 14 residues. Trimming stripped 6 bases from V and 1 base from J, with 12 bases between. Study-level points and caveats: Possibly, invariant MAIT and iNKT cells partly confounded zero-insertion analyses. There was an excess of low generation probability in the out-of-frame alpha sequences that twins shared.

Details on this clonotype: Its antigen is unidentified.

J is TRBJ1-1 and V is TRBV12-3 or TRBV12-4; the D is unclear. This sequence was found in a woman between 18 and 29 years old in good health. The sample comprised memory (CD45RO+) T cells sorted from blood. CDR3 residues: CASRPITTNTEAFF. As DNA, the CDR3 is TGTGCCAGCAGGCCAATTACTACGAACACTGAAGCTTTCTTT.